One sample yielded the 6 T cell receptor beta chains listed below, sequenced in a study of CD8+CD57+ T cells in acquired aplastic anemia. Template material for TCR beta VDJ and CDR3 profiling consisted of genomic DNA. TCRdb itself ran the reads through MiXCR, one entry per CDR3 protein. This sample has around 140,000 distinct CDR3 sequences, with 41% found just once. Sequencing was performed on sorted CD4+, CD8+, or CD8+CD57+ T cells (not recorded which) from PBMCs. Receptor source: a human donor in good health, serving as a control.

Many counts were recorded for this clonotype. The V gene is TRBV13, the J gene TRBJ2-1; 9 nucleotides line up with TRBD2. The length of the CDR3 is 18 residues. Germline lookup yields CDR1 PRHDT and CDR2 FYEKMQ (reference sequence). V lost 0 bases to trimming and J lost 6 bases; unmatched junction nucleotides: 12. The CDR3 loop is CASSLGGIAGVTTNEQFF. The CDR3 region has the DNA TGTGCCAGCAGCTTAGGGGGGATAGCGGGAGTGACAACCAATGAGCAGTTCTTC.

The J gene is TRBJ1-6, the V gene TRBV7-9; the D is unclear. Germline V CDR1 and CDR2: SEHNR, FQNEAQ (reference sequence). The CDR3 runs to 12 residues. Trimming shortened V by 5 bases and J by 10 bases, and 9 bases separated the two germline ends. The CDR3 DNA is TGTGCCAGCAGCGGCCTCAGATCACCCCTCCACTTT. Translated: CASSGLRSPLHF.

This clonotype was counted ten times or more. The chain uses TRBV12-3 or TRBV12-4 and TRBJ1-2; D possibly corresponds to TRBD1 (6 bases). The V end lost 6 bases, the J end lost 2 bases, and 10 bases lay between the germline ends. The CDR3 covers 13 residues. The CDR3 nucleotides are TGTGCCAGCAGCTTGGACAGCAACTATGGCTACACCTTC. Its protein is CASSLDSNYGYTF.

This clonotype was picked up many times. This chain connects TRBV6-5 to TRBJ2-5; perhaps TRBD2 as D (7 bases). The CDR3 length is 14 residues. Between the trimmed V and J ends, which lost 6 bases and 6 bases, there was a span of 17 bases. The germline gives CDR1 MNHEY, CDR2 SVGAGI. CDR3 in amino acids: CASSPEGGWQTQYF. Written as DNA, the CDR3 is TGTGCCAGCAGCCCCGAGGGGGGGTGGCAGACCCAGTACTTC.

This clonotype was counted many times. A junction boundary mismatches the germline segment, possibly from a read error. The chain recombines TRBV4-2 with TRBJ2-1, with a tentative D call TRBD2 (6 bases). Germline-derived CDR1 and CDR2 are LGHNA and YNFKEQ. The CDR3 is 18 amino acids. The CDR3 spells CASTQNAQTLALYNEQFF. CDR3 sequence (DNA): TGTGCCAGCACCCAAAATGCGCAGACTCTAGCGCTCTACAATGAGCAGTTCTTC.

The CDR3 region is CASSPGRDKNIQYF. The CDR3 region has the DNA TGTGCCAGCAGCCCTGGTCGGGACAAAAACATTCAGTACTTC. The chain employs TRBV5-6 and TRBJ2-4; possibly TRBD2 for D (5 bases). The germline V gene has CDR1 SGHDT and CDR2 YYEEEE. The V end was cut by 4 bases, the J end by 3 bases, with 11 bases between. This CDR3 contains 14 residues.